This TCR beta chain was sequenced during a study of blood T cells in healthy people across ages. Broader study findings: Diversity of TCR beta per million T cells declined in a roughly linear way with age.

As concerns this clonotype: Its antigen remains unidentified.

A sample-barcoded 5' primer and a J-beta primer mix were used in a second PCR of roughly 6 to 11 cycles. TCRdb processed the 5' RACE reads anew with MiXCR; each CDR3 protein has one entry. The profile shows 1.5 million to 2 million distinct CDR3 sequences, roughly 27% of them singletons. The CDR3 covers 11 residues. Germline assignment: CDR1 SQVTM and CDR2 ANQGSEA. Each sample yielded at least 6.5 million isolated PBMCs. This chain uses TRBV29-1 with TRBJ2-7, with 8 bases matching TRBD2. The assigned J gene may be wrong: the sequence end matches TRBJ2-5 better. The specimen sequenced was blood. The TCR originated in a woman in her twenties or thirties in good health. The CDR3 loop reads CSTSGGETQYF. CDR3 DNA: TGCAGTACTAGCGGTGGGGAGACCCAGTACTTC.